These 5 T cell receptor beta chains share one sample of origin, sequenced in a study of human T cells and chemical hapten exposure. One entry per CDR3 protein, called by TCRdb with MiXCR from the RACE reads. The sample includes about 120,000 distinct CDR3 sequences, 13% of them seen just once. Stated time point: pre-sensitization, week 0. Described treatment: therapeutic diphenylcyclopropenone sensitization with weekly scalp DPC. Sequencing was performed on whole blood, taken in connection with sensitization to the hapten diphenylcyclopropenone (DPC). These TCRs come from a woman between 18 and 29 years old with alopecia areata. Some clones in this sample may be carry-over from other donors' samples.

The chain is built from TRBV7-2 and TRBJ2-1; 7 nucleotides match TRBD1. CDR3 size: 15 residues. In germline, CDR1 is SGHTA, CDR2 FQGNSA. V shed 5 bases and J 4 bases; nucleotides not matched to a gene: 8. The CDR3 reads CASSAHGDSYNEQFF. DNA for the CDR3: TGTGCCAGCAGCGCACACGGGGACAGTTACAATGAGCAGTTCTTC.

The rearrangement joins TRBV27 to TRBJ1-1; no clear D. V was trimmed by 5 bases and J by 5 bases, leaving 15 bases between them. This CDR3 has 14 amino acids. Germline CDR1 reads MNHEY; CDR2 reads SMNVEV (reference sequence). The CDR3 here is CASSPNLVRTEAFF. Here the CDR3 DNA reads TGTGCCAGCAGTCCCAATCTGGTTAGGACTGAAGCTTTCTTT.

CDR3 region: CASTQANPRTSGAQETQYF. The CDR3 DNA reads TGTGCCAGCACCCAGGCAAACCCAAGGACTAGCGGGGCCCAAGAGACCCAGTACTTC. V and J are TRBV7-9 and TRBJ2-5, with TRBD2 identical over 12 bases. J lost 1 base, V lost 7 bases, and 16 bases had no gene match. Germline V gives CDR1 SEHNR, CDR2 FQNEAQ (reference sequence). The CDR3 is made up of 19 amino acids.

The rearrangement joins TRBV2 to TRBJ2-7; the D is unclear. The length of the CDR3 is 10 residues. Germline V gene data show CDR1 as SNHLY and CDR2 as FYNNEI. V gave up 4 bases and J gave up 10 bases, with 8 bases separating them. CDR3 sequence reads: CASSAERQYF. The CDR3 DNA sequence: TGTGCCAGCAGTGCGGAGCGACAGTACTTC.

The CDR3 reads CSAGQGKVTDTQYF. The CDR3 DNA is TGCAGTGCTGGCCAGGGGAAGGTCACAGATACGCAGTATTTT. The chain couples TRBV20-1 to TRBJ2-3, with D tentatively TRBD1 (6 bases). Germline V gives CDR1 DFQATT, CDR2 SNEGSKA (reference sequence). The CDR3 sequence is 14 residues long. Trimming cost V 5 bases and J 2 bases, with 14 bases left between them.